This T cell receptor (beta chain) is from a study of OX40 agonist ivuxolimab in advanced cancers. At the level of the study: Patients' therapy was ivuxolimab, an antibody that acts as an agonist of OX40 (CD134). Patients treated during dose escalation were battling hepatocellular carcinoma, melanoma, renal cell or head and neck cancer. Eligibility admitted prior anti-PD-1, anti-PD-L1 or anti-CTLA-4 therapy; 35% to 40% had some. Study-level points and caveats: Undetermined was the antigen specificity of the expanded peripheral T cells.

CDR1 is KGHSH, CDR2 LQKENI, per germline. This CDR3 region has 17 residues. Trimming removed 3 bases from V and 0 bases from J, with 14 bases in between. The repertoire was sequenced with immunoSEQ multiplex PCR; TCRdb's copy has only in-frame clones and lacks some. The sample contains tens of thousands of clones, more than 80% of which appear only once. Regarding this clone: What it binds is unknown.

The specimen was CD4+ or CD8+ T cells sorted from blood, collected in a trial of the OX40 agonist ivuxolimab. This sequence originates from an adult with an advanced solid tumor such as melanoma, head and neck, liver or kidney cancer. J is TRBJ2-2 and V is TRBV18, with D possibly being TRBD2 (6 bases). Here the CDR3 DNA reads TGTGCCAGCTCACCCCTCGGGGGTCTGACGAACACCGGGGAGCTGTTTTTT. Translation gives CASSPLGGLTNTGELFF. Using reference TRBV18 and TRBJ2-2 for the parts outside the CDR3, the full variable domain is NAGVMQNPRHLVRRRGQEARLRCSPMKGHSHVYWYRQLPEEGLKFMVYLQKENIIDESGMPKERFSAEFPKEGPSILRIQQVVRGDSAAYFCASSPLGGLTNTGELFFGEGSRLTVL.